A few counts support the clone carrying this T cell receptor beta chain. Original processing methods: Researchers report that nucleated cell counts were estimated from reference gene primer amplification. This table comes from immunoSEQ multiplex PCR, and its TCRdb copy is limited to in-frame clones, with some not included. From that table come the V and J calls and clone size; the DNA was used to work out D and trimming. The sample records around 310,000 clones, roughly 90% being singletons. This entry is derived from a study of blood T cell repertoires in COVID-19. At the level of the study: Specimens from acute and convalescent COVID-19 originated in the United States, Italy and Spain. PBMCs, B-cell-depleted T cells, or T cells were the source of the cDNA or gDNA that made up the material.

The V end was cut by 2 bases, the J end by 3 bases, with 8 bases between. CDR3 length: 14 amino acids. Germline values: CDR1 MNHEY, CDR2 SMNVEV (reference sequence). Specimen: peripheral blood. The V call is TRBV27, the J call TRBJ1-3; D is possibly TRBD1 (6 bases). The TCR was taken from a woman aged 55-75 years with acute or convalescent COVID-19. The CDR3 region is CASSLRRGGNTIYF. CDR3 nucleotides: TGTGCCAGCAGTTTACGCAGGGGTGGAAACACCATATATTTT.